This T cell receptor beta chain derives from a study of T cells in Graves' hyperthyroidism and ophthalmopathy. Using RNA transcripts as the source, TCR beta CDR3 regions were amplified. The TCR CDR3 was amplified in a first-round RT-PCR using the HTBI primer set. TCRdb called the multiplex PCR reads again in MiXCR, with one record for every CDR3 protein. This sample yields about 540,000 distinct CDR3 sequences, of which 46% are seen a single time; 8% to 8.5% belongs to the top ten. This clonotype was seen a few times. Its antigen is not known. Study results and limitations: Most clonotypes expanded in thyroid above 0.001 were likewise present in blood. Ophthalmopathy was separated from stable hyperthyroidism by a 13 V-J model. Before onset, by a median of approximately 6.8 months, the model predicted ophthalmopathy.

This CDR3 is built from 14 residues. In germline, CDR1 is DFQATT, CDR2 SNEGSKA (reference sequence). The ends were cut back, 1 base at V and 7 bases at J, with 13 bases in the middle. Subjects aged 18 to 65 presented with newly diagnosed hyperthyroidism of less than 2 months' duration. The rearrangement links TRBV20-1 to TRBJ1-4; perhaps TRBD1 as D (6 bases). The receptor was isolated from a woman under 30 with Graves' hyperthyroidism. Sequencing used peripheral blood or thyroid tissue (not recorded which). The CDR3 spells CSARAGAGGEKLFF. In DNA form, the CDR3 reads TGCAGTGCTAGAGCAGGGGCGGGAGGTGAAAAACTGTTTTTT.